This is a list of T cell receptor beta chains from one sample in a study of shared clonotypes between healthy human individuals. Profiling relied on immunoSEQ multiplex PCR, and the TCRdb table lists in-frame clones only, not all of them. Of roughly 500,000 clones in the sample, 70% to 80% were seen once. Sequencing used PBMCs. Source of these receptors: a woman in her forties in good health. Some clones in this sample may be carry-over from other donors' samples. Both conserved end residues are part of each CDR3. Fields, in order: D gene, V gene, J gene, CDR3 length, clone size, CDR3 protein, CDR3 DNA. The D gene is left open where the match is weak. Not all rows give a size; the values are once, few, many and, for expanded clones, a class.

>-|TRBV5-1|TRBJ2-3|18|-
CASSPPPRASISTDTQYF
TGCGCCAGCAGCCCCCCCCCTAGGGCCTCTATTAGCACAGATACGCAGTATTTT
>-|TRBV7-9|TRBJ2-7|13|-
CASSPTGQYEQYF
TGTGCCAGCAGCCCAACGGGACAATACGAGCAGTACTTC
>TRBD1|TRBV7-2|TRBJ2-7|15|-
CASSPGQGRSYEQYF
TGTGCCAGCAGCCCTGGACAGGGGCGCTCCTACGAGCAGTACTTC
>-|TRBV20-1|TRBJ2-3|10|-
CSAKRDTQYF
TGCAGTGCTAAACGGGATACGCAGTATTTT
>TRBD2|TRBV11-2|TRBJ2-5|16|-
CASSLTTGRVGETQYF
TGTGCCAGCAGCTTAACTACCGGGAGGGTAGGGGAGACCCAGTACTTC
>TRBD1|TRBV7-9|TRBJ1-4|15|-
CASSLGQGAREKLFF
TGTGCCAGCAGCTTGGGACAGGGAGCGCGTGAAAAACTGTTTTTT
>TRBD1|TRBV18|TRBJ2-5|17|-
CASSPVGQGAGMQTQYF
TGTGCCAGCTCACCAGTGGGACAGGGGGCCGGAATGCAGACCCAGTACTTC
>-|TRBV2|TRBJ1-1|13|-
CASNPTENTEAFF
TGTGCCAGCAACCCGACAGAGAACACTGAAGCTTTCTTT
>-|TRBV19|TRBJ2-7|12|-
CASIGETYEQYF
TGTGCCAGTATTGGGGAAACCTACGAGCAGTACTTC
>-|TRBV7-6|TRBJ2-2|14|-
CASSSARNTGELFF
TGTGCCAGCAGCTCCGCGAGGAACACCGGGGAGCTGTTTTTT
>-|TRBV11-2|TRBJ2-1|14|-
CASTEGGSKNEQFF
TGTGCCAGCACAGAGGGGGGTTCGAAGAATGAGCAGTTCTTC
>-|TRBV19|TRBJ2-5|14|-
CASSISGYGETQYF
TGTGCCAGTAGTATTTCAGGGTACGGTGAGACCCAGTACTTC
>-|TRBV11-2|TRBJ1-2|15|-
CASSPRAGENYGYTF
TGTGCCAGCAGCCCTAGGGCAGGGGAGAACTATGGCTACACCTTC
>-|TRBV7-8|TRBJ2-2|14|-
CASSFFQGPGELFF
TGTGCCAGCAGCTTCTTCCAGGGTCCCGGGGAGCTGTTTTTT
>TRBD1|TRBV10-2|TRBJ2-7|14|-
CASSAGTGSYEQYF
TGCGCCAGCAGCGCCGGGACAGGCTCCTACGAGCAGTACTTC
>TRBD1|TRBV30|TRBJ2-2|14|-
CAWREQGGTGELFF
TGTGCCTGGAGAGAACAGGGGGGAACCGGGGAGCTGTTTTTT
>TRBD1|TRBV11-2|TRBJ1-1|15|-
CASSSYRGMNTEAFF
TGTGCCAGCAGCTCCTACAGGGGAATGAACACTGAAGCTTTCTTT
>-|TRBV6-6|TRBJ2-3|14|-
CASSLARGTDTQYF
TGTGCCAGCAGTCTCGCCCGGGGGACAGATACGCAGTATTTT
>-|TRBV5-1|TRBJ1-1|14|-
CASRIGQLNTEAFF
TGCGCCAGCAGGATTGGACAGCTCAACACTGAAGCTTTCTTT
>-|TRBV4-3|TRBJ2-6|16|-
CASSQERGTGANVLTF
TGCGCCAGCAGCCAAGAAAGGGGGACTGGGGCCAACGTCCTGACTTTC
>-|TRBV7-6|TRBJ2-6|16|-
CASSLAPPSGANVLTF
TGTGCCAGCAGCTTAGCCCCCCCTTCCGGGGCCAACGTCCTGACTTTC
>-|TRBV19|TRBJ2-3|15|once
CASSPGTLHTDTQYF
TGTGCCAGTAGTCCTGGGACTCTTCACACAGATACGCAGTATTTT
>-|TRBV7-7|TRBJ2-7|14|-
CASSSHFTSYEQYF
TGTGCCAGCAGCTCCCACTTTACTAGTTACGAGCAGTACTTC
>-|TRBV28|TRBJ1-4|16|-
CASSPIGGALQEKLFF
TGTGCCAGCAGTCCTATAGGCGGAGCCCTACAAGAAAAACTGTTTTTT
>-|TRBV18|TRBJ2-3|14|-
CASSVSSHTDTQYF
TGTGCCAGCTCAGTGTCTTCCCACACAGATACGCAGTATTTT
>TRBD1|TRBV7-9|TRBJ2-1|15|-
CASRPGGLAYNEQFF
TGTGCCAGCAGGCCAGGGGGTTTGGCCTACAATGAGCAGTTCTTC
>-|TRBV19|TRBJ1-5|15|once
CASRQGRGSNQPQHF
TGTGCCAGTAGACAGGGAAGGGGAAGCAATCAGCCCCAGCATTTT
>-|TRBV28|TRBJ2-7|15|-
CASSLSSGPTYEQYF
TGTGCCAGCAGTTTATCCAGCGGGCCAACCTACGAGCAGTACTTC
>TRBD2|TRBV7-7|TRBJ2-7|15|-
CASSLAGGPSYEQYF
TGTGCCAGCAGCTTAGCGGGAGGGCCTTCCTACGAGCAGTACTTC
>-|TRBV28|TRBJ2-7|15|-
CASSTPLRPFDEQYF
TGTGCCAGCAGTACCCCGTTACGTCCTTTCGACGAGCAGTACTTC
>TRBD1|TRBV5-6|TRBJ1-5|15|-
CASSLGRGRLQPQHF
TGTGCCAGCAGCTTGGGCAGGGGGCGATTGCAGCCCCAGCATTTT
>-|TRBV5-1|TRBJ1-1|16|-
CASSSLDRSPNTEAFF
TGCGCCAGCAGCTCCCTGGACAGATCACCGAACACTGAAGCTTTCTTT
>TRBD1|TRBV5-1|TRBJ1-1|15|-
CASSLDGQGNTEAFF
TGCGCCAGCAGCTTGGACGGACAGGGTAACACTGAAGCTTTCTTT
>-|TRBV5-4|TRBJ2-5|16|-
CASSLRRQGGQETQYF
TGTGCCAGCAGCTTGCGGAGACAGGGAGGTCAAGAGACCCAGTACTTC
>TRBD1|TRBV2|TRBJ2-7|14|-
CASKRSRDRYEQYF
TGTGCCAGCAAACGGTCCCGGGACAGGTACGAGCAGTACTTC
>TRBD2|TRBV5-1|TRBJ2-3|16|-
CASSLRLAGVLDTQYF
TGCGCCAGCAGCTTGCGACTAGCGGGAGTACTAGATACGCAGTATTTT
>-|TRBV5-1|TRBJ2-5|14|-
CASSSGRFQETQYF
TGCGCCAGCAGCTCAGGACGGTTCCAAGAGACCCAGTACTTC
>TRBD1|TRBV5-4|TRBJ1-1|14|once
CASRGDRGNTEAFF
TGTGCCAGCAGAGGGGACAGGGGGAACACTGAAGCTTTCTTT
>-|TRBV15|TRBJ2-1|15|-
CATSGVRSSYNEQFF
TGTGCCACCAGCGGGGTTAGGAGCTCCTACAATGAGCAGTTCTTC
>TRBD1|TRBV15|TRBJ1-4|13|-
CATSRDRGLELFF
TGTGCCACTTCCCGGGACAGGGGGCTAGAACTGTTTTTT
>-|TRBV6-5|TRBJ1-1|12|many
CASSQTSTEAFF
TGTGCCAGCAGTCAAACTTCCACTGAAGCTTTCTTT
>TRBD2|TRBV5-6|TRBJ2-7|18|-
CASSLALHWASGSYEQYF
TGTGCCAGCAGCTTGGCGCTGCATTGGGCTAGCGGGAGTTACGAGCAGTACTTC
>-|TRBV19|TRBJ2-7|14|-
CASSFTGDLYEQYF
TGTGCCAGTAGTTTCACAGGTGACCTCTACGAGCAGTACTTC
>TRBD2|TRBV7-9|TRBJ2-7|18|-
CATPPPGLAGGPGYEQYF
TGTGCCACACCCCCCCCCGGACTAGCGGGAGGCCCAGGCTACGAGCAGTACTTC
>-|TRBV9|TRBJ2-2|15|once
CASSVGRGFTGELFF
TGTGCCAGCAGCGTAGGAAGGGGGTTCACCGGGGAGCTGTTTTTT
>-|TRBV9|TRBJ2-2|15|once
CASSVGLPGTGELFF
TGTGCCAGCAGCGTAGGGCTCCCGGGCACCGGGGAGCTGTTTTTT
>-|TRBV7-3|TRBJ1-2|14|-
CASSSQVGDYGYTF
TGTGCCAGCAGCTCCCAGGTGGGAGACTATGGCTACACCTTC
>-|TRBV7-3|TRBJ2-2|16|once
CASSLTGGASTGELFF
TGTGCCAGCAGCTTAACGGGGGGCGCTTCCACCGGGGAGCTGTTTTTT
>-|TRBV6-6|TRBJ1-6|14|-
CASGFEGVNSPLHF
TGTGCCAGCGGCTTCGAGGGGGTTAATTCACCCCTCCACTTT
>-|TRBV11-2|TRBJ1-3|13|-
CASRHSSGNTIYF
TGTGCCAGCCGGCACAGCTCTGGAAACACCATATATTTT
>TRBD2|TRBV7-9|TRBJ2-2|15|-
CASTTSGINTGELFF
TGTGCCAGCACAACTAGCGGGATAAACACCGGGGAGCTGTTTTTT
>TRBD1|TRBV18|TRBJ2-5|16|-
CASSLGVGTGEKTQYF
TGTGCCAGCTCCCTCGGTGTCGGGACAGGGGAAAAGACCCAGTACTTC
>-|TRBV7-9|TRBJ2-1|11|once
CASSFSAEQFF
TGTGCCAGCAGCTTCAGCGCTGAGCAGTTCTTC